One sample yielded the 24 T cell receptor beta chains listed below, sequenced in a study of T-cell reconstitution after alpha-beta-depleted transplantation in children. For TCRbeta, the library was prepared with unique molecular identifiers. TCRdb re-called the PCR reads with MiXCR, one entry per CDR3 protein. Counted here are 600,000 to 700,000 distinct CDR3 sequences, 16% occurring once; the ten biggest clones make up 0.85% to 1.3%. The source was PBMCs from the stem cell graft donor, collected from the stem cell graft. The source is a human donor who donated a stem cell graft to a child with acute myeloid leukemia.

This clonotype has just one count. In nucleotides, the CDR3 is TGTGCCAGCAGCTTAGTTCAACCCGGCCGGGGGCAGTTGGGCTACACCTTC. The encoded protein is CASSLVQPGRGQLGYTF. The chain combines TRBV11-2 with TRBJ1-2; weak D call: TRBD1 (6 bases). Trimming pared 1 base from V and 8 bases from J, leaving 23 bases between. Germline lookup yields CDR1 SGHAT and CDR2 FQNNGV. This CDR3 spans 17 amino acids.

In its sample, this clonotype was seen many times. The chain couples TRBV6-5 to TRBJ1-6, with D perhaps matching TRBD1 (5 bases). CDR1 and CDR2 (germline): MNHEY, SVGAGI. The CDR3 extends over 15 amino acids. The germline V and J ends were trimmed by 0 bases and 8 bases, with 11 bases remaining between them. CDR3 in amino acids: CASSYSGTVDSPLHF. For the CDR3, the DNA is TGTGCCAGCAGTTACTCCGGGACGGTAGATTCACCCCTCCACTTT.

This clonotype has just a few counts. The genes are TRBV27 and TRBJ1-2; D remains ambiguous. Between the trimmed V and J ends, which lost 3 bases and 2 bases, there was a span of 10 bases. Germline V gives CDR1 MNHEY, CDR2 SMNVEV (reference sequence). The CDR3 runs 14 residues. CDR3 in amino acids: CASSLYGSNYGYTF. The CDR3 region has the DNA TGTGCCAGCAGTTTGTATGGCTCCAACTATGGCTACACCTTC.

This clonotype came up many times. V and J are TRBV6-4 and TRBJ2-3; no definite D call. The CDR3 sequence is 16 residues long. Germline CDR1 reads MRHNA; CDR2 reads SNTAGT. V gave up 8 bases and J gave up 7 bases, with 25 bases separating them. Written as DNA, the CDR3 is TGTGCCAGCGCCCCGTTGGGCGGCATCGATGGGAATACGCAGTATTTT. Translation: CASAPLGGIDGNTQYF.

The chain has TRBV5-1 and TRBJ2-3, with 14 bases aligning to TRBD2. The CDR3 runs 18 residues. Unmatched junction bases numbered 7, after V lost 4 bases and J lost 0 bases. CDR1 is SGHRS, CDR2 YFSETQ, per germline. The CDR3 bases are TGCGCCAGCAGCCCGGGACTAGCGGGGGCTCATAGCACAGATACGCAGTATTTT. It encodes CASSPGLAGAHSTDTQYF.

The V gene is TRBV20-1, the J gene TRBJ2-7; D is uncertain. The CDR3 is 12 residues long. V lost 1 base, J lost 6 bases, and 10 bases lay in between. Per the germline V gene, CDR1 is DFQATT and CDR2 is SNEGSKA (reference sequence). The CDR3 loop is CSARVEVGEQYF. In DNA form, the CDR3 reads TGCAGTGCTAGAGTAGAGGTAGGCGAGCAGTACTTC.

In the case of this clonotype: A junction end diverges from the germline sequence, so it may reflect a read error. V and J are TRBV27 and TRBJ2-2, with a tentative D call TRBD2 (6 bases). The CDR3 contains 15 residues. CDR1 MNHEY and CDR2 SMNVEV come from the germline V gene (reference sequence). The CDR3 DNA is TGTGCCAGCAGTTTAGGGGGGTCGGGCACCGGGGAGCCGTTTTTT. It translates to CASSLGGSGTGEPFF.

This clonotype was counted at least ten times. The chain joins TRBV20-1 to TRBJ2-1; 11 bases are a match to TRBD2. Per the germline V gene, CDR1 is DFQATT and CDR2 is SNEGSKA (reference sequence). After removal of 0 bases from V and 4 bases from J, the junction contained 11 bases not matched to a gene. This CDR3 is built from 18 residues. In DNA, the CDR3 is TGCAGTGCTAGAGATTCAAAAGCTAGCGGGGGGTTATACAATGAGCAGTTCTTC. This translates into CSARDSKASGGLYNEQFF.

This clonotype was found many times. The CDR3 here is CASHLGVQNTGELFF. The CDR3, as DNA: TGTGCCAGCCACCTAGGAGTCCAGAACACCGGGGAGCTGTTTTTT. This chain connects TRBV27 to TRBJ2-2; no clear D. Germline-derived CDR1 and CDR2 are MNHEY and SMNVEV (reference sequence). V lost 8 bases to trimming and J lost 1 base, with 14 bases between them. The CDR3 length is 15 residues.

This clonotype was detected a few times. The chain carries TRBV7-2 and TRBJ1-1, with 7 bases identical to TRBD1. This CDR3 has 14 residues. The germline CDR1 and CDR2 sequences are SGHTA and FQGNSA. Losses at the gene ends were 1 base for V and 6 bases for J; bases not matched to a gene: 5. CDR3 nucleotides: TGTGCCAGCAGCTTAGGACAGGGTGTGGCTGAAGCTTTCTTT. Translating it yields CASSLGQGVAEAFF.

The rearrangement uses TRBV18 and TRBJ1-1, with D perhaps matching TRBD1 (6 bases). This CDR3 has 14 amino acids. CDR1 is KGHSH, CDR2 LQKENI, per germline. The V gene lost 2 bases and the J gene lost 4 bases, with 11 bases spanning the gap. CDR3 in amino acids: CASSPGQRGTEAFF. The CDR3, as DNA: TGTGCCAGCTCACCAGGACAGAGGGGCACTGAAGCTTTCTTT.

This clonotype was seen repeatedly, ten times or more. This rearrangement joins TRBV20-1 to TRBJ1-4; TRBD1 agrees at 10 bases. The CDR3 length is 16 residues. With V trimmed by 3 bases and J by 0 bases, 4 bases remained unmatched. CDR1 DFQATT and CDR2 SNEGSKA come from the germline V gene (reference sequence). Here the CDR3 DNA reads TGCAGTGCTAGCCGGGACAGGGGTGCAACTAATGAAAAACTGTTTTTT. Residues: CSASRDRGATNEKLFF.

This clonotype was counted a few times. The genes are TRBV21-1 and TRBJ1-6. TRBV21-1 is recorded as a pseudogene. The CDR3 length is 16 residues. The CDR3 protein is CASTLVSVRRPSPLHF. Here the CDR3 DNA reads TGTGCCAGCACCTTGGTAAGCGTGCGGAGGCCCTCACCCCTCCACTTT.

The chain employs TRBV18 and TRBJ1-1; D gene uncertain. Trimming took 1 base from V and 4 from J, leaving 10 bases between them. Germline CDR1 and CDR2: KGHSH and LQKENI. The CDR3 has 14 residues. The CDR3 reads CASSPRSVLTEAFF. The CDR3 bases are TGTGCCAGCTCACCACGATCAGTTCTCACTGAAGCTTTCTTT.

In regard to this clonotype: A single base separates this from a much larger clone, so it may be a read error. This rearrangement joins TRBV20-1 to TRBJ1-2; 8 bases match TRBD1. The CDR3 is made up of 13 amino acids. Germline assignment: CDR1 DFQATT and CDR2 SNEGSKA (reference sequence). CDR3 residues: CSAEDRANYGHTF. As DNA, the CDR3 is TGCAGTGCAGAGGACAGGGCCAACTATGGCCACACCTTC.

The V gene is TRBV10-1, the J gene TRBJ1-1, with a possible D match to TRBD1 (6 bases). Germline V lookup: CDR1 WNHNN, CDR2 SYGVQD (reference sequence). There are 13 residues in the CDR3. Trimming removed 2 bases from V and 11 bases from J, with 15 bases in between. The CDR3 DNA sequence: TGCGCCAGCAGTGAGCCAGGACAGAACGCGGCTTTCTTT. Its protein product is CASSEPGQNAAFF.

The chain couples TRBV11-2 to TRBJ2-7; maybe TRBD2 (5 bases). CDR3 length: 15 amino acids. Germline values: CDR1 SGHAT, CDR2 FQNNGV. Trimming stripped 1 base from V and 0 bases from J, with 10 bases between. Here the CDR3 DNA reads TGTGCCAGCAGCTTAGTTCGGGATCCCTCCTACGAGCAGTACTTC. Its protein product is CASSLVRDPSYEQYF.

CDR3 protein: CASSLEQGRTGELFF. CDR3 in DNA: TGTGCCAGCAGTTTGGAGCAGGGGCGAACCGGGGAGCTGTTTTTT. V gene TRBV12-3 or TRBV12-4 combines with J gene TRBJ2-2; tentative D call: TRBD1 (6 bases). V lost 3 bases to trimming and J lost 5 bases, with 13 bases between them. The CDR3 consists of 15 residues.

Only a few counts were recorded for this clonotype. The rearrangement uses TRBV24-1 and TRBJ2-5, with a tentative D call TRBD2 (5 bases). CDR3 length equals 14 residues. Per the germline V gene, CDR1 is KGHDR and CDR2 is SFDVKD. V lost 4 bases to trimming and J lost 5 bases, with 13 bases between them. The CDR3 coding sequence is TGTGCCACCAGTGACCGAGGACTTGGGGAGACCCAGTACTTC. It encodes CATSDRGLGETQYF.

This clonotype has at least ten counts. This sequence joins TRBV12-3 or TRBV12-4 and TRBJ2-7; unclear D gene. The CDR3 spans 14 residues. The ends were cut back, 3 bases at V and 0 bases at J, with 9 bases in the middle. CDR3 DNA: TGTGCCAGCAGTTTGTCATTCCCCTCCTACGAGCAGTACTTC. Amino acids: CASSLSFPSYEQYF.

This clonotype was seen ten or more times. The rearrangement uses TRBV29-1 and TRBJ1-4; D remains ambiguous. The CDR3 is made up of 16 amino acids. Looked up from germline, CDR1 is SQVTM and CDR2 is ANQGSEA. V was trimmed by 7 bases and J by 8 bases, leaving 26 bases between them. This chain's CDR3 is CSAKKGHPGGFEKLFF. As DNA, the CDR3 is TGCAGCGCCAAGAAGGGCCATCCCGGAGGGTTCGAAAAACTGTTTTTT.

This clonotype was seen a handful of times. This chain links TRBV12-3 or TRBV12-4 with TRBJ2-1, with D tentatively TRBD2 (6 bases). There are 12 residues in the CDR3. Trimming removed 5 bases from V and 11 bases from J, with 13 bases in between. CDR3 residues: CASSPQEGKQFF. CDR3 in DNA: TGTGCCAGCAGTCCTCAGGAGGGGAAGCAGTTCTTC.

This clonotype appeared a few times. V usage is TRBV7-9 and J usage is TRBJ2-7; perhaps TRBD1 as D (6 bases). V was clipped by 4 bases and J by 4 bases, with 14 bases between them. The CDR3 totals 14 residues. CDR1 is SEHNR and CDR2 is FQNEAQ in the germline V gene (reference sequence). CDR3 loop: CASSSPTGHYEQYF. Here the CDR3 DNA reads TGTGCCAGCAGCTCCCCGACAGGCCATTACGAGCAGTACTTC. Together with reference TRBV7-9 and TRBJ2-7, the CDR3 gives the full variable domain: DTGVSQNPRHKITKRGQNVTFRCDPISEHNRLYWYRQTLGQGPEFLTYFQNEAQLEKSRLLSDRFSAERPKGSFSTLEIQRTEQGDSAMYLCASSSPTGHYEQYFGPGTRLTVT.

V usage is TRBV4-3 and J usage is TRBJ2-3; 13 positions agree with TRBD2. CDR1 and CDR2 from the germline V gene are LGHNA and YSLEER. This CDR3 has 20 amino acids. The V segment lost 0 bases and the J segment 0 bases; nucleotides outside the gene matches: 9. The CDR3 reads CASSQEISAGLAGSTDTQYF. CDR3 sequence (DNA): TGCGCCAGCAGCCAAGAAATCTCAGCGGGACTAGCGGGGAGCACAGATACGCAGTATTTT.